One T cell receptor beta chain is described in this entry. Its antigen is still unknown. This sample was included in a study of identical twins. General study points: Analyses of zero insertions could, in part, be confounded by invariant MAIT and iNKT cells. The analysis was cross-sectional rather than longitudinal within donors.

CDR3 size: 16 residues. Germline values: CDR1 SGHAT, CDR2 FQNNGV. The V end lost 0 bases, the J end lost 4 bases, and 13 bases lay between the germline ends. TCRdb reprocessed the 5' RACE reads via MiXCR and lists one record per CDR3 protein. Of about 300,000 distinct CDR3 sequences detected, 9% to 15% appear once; the ten largest clones hold 7.2%. These same records also appear under a second study, on yellow fever vaccine responses in identical twins.

This clonotype originated in a woman aged 18 to 35 in good health. Source material: CD8+ T cells sorted from blood. This chain joins TRBV11-2 and TRBJ2-1; D not resolved. The CDR3 nucleotides read TGTGCCAGCAGCTTAGATCCCCAGACACCTTACAATGAGCAGTTCTTC. Translated: CASSLDPQTPYNEQFF.